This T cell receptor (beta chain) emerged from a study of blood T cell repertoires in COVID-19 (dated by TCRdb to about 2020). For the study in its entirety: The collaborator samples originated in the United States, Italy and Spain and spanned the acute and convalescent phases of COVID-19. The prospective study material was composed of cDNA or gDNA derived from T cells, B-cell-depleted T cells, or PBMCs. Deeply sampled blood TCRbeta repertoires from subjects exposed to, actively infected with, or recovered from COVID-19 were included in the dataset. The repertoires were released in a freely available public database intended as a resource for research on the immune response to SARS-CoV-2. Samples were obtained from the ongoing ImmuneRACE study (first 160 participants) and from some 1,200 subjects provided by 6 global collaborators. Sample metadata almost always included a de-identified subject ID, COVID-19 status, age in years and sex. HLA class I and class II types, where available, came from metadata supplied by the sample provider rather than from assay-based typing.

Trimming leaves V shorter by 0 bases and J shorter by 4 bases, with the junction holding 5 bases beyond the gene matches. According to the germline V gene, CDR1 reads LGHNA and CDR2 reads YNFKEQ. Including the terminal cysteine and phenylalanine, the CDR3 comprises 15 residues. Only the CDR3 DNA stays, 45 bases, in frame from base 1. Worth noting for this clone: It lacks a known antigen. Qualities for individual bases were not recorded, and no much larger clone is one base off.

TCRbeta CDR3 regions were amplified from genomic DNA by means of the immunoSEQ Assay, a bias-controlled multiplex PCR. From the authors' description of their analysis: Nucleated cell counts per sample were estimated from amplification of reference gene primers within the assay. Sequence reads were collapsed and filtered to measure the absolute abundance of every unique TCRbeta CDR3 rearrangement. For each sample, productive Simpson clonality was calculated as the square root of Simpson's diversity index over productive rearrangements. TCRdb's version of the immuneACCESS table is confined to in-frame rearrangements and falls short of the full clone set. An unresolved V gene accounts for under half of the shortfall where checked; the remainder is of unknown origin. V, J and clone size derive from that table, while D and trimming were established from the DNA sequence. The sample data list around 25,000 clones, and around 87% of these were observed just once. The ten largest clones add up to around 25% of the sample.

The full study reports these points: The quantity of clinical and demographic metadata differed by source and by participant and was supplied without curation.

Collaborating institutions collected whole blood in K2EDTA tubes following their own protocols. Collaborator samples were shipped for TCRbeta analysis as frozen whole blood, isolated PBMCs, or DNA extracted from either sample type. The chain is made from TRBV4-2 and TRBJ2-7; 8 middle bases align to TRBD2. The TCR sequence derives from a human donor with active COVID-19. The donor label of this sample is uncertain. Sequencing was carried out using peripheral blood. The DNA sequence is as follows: TGTGCCAGCAGCCAAGATCGTACTAGCGGATACGAGCAGTACTTC. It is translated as CASSQDRTSGYEQYF.